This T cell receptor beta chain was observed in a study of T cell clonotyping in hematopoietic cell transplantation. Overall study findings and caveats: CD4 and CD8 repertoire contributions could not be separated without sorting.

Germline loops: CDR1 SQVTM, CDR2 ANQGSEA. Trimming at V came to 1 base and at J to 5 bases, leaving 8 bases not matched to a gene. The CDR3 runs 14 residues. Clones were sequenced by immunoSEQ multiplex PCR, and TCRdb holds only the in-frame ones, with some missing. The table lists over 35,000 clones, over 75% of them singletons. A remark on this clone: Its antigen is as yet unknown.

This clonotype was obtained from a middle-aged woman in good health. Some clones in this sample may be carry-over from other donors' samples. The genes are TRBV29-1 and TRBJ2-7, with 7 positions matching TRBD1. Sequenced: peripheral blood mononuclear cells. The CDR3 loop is CSVEVFRTGNEQYF. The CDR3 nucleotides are TGCAGCGTTGAAGTTTTCCGGACAGGTAACGAGCAGTACTTC.